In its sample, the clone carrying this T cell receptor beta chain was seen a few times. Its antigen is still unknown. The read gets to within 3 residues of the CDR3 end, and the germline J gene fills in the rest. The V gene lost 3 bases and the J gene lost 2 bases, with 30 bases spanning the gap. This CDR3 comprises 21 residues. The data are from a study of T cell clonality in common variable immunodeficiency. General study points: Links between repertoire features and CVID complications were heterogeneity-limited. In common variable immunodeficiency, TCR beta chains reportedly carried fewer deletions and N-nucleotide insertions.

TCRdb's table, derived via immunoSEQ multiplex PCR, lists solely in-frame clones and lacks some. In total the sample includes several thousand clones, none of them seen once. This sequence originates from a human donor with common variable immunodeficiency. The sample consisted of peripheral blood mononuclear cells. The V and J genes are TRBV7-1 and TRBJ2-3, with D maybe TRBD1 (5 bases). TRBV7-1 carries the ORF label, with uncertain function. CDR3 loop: CASSSRQTRVSVLQTTDTQYF. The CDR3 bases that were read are TGTGCCAGCAGCTCGCGTCAAACCAGGGTATCGGTCCTACAAACCACAGATACG.